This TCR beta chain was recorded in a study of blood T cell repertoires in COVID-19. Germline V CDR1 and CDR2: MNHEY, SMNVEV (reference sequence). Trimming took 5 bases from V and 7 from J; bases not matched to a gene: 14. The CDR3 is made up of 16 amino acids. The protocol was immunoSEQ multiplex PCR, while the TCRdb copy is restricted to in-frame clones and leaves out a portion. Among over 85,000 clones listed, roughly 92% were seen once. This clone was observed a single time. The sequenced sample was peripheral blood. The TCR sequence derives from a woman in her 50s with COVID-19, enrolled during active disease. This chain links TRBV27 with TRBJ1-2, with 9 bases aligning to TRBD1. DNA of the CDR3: TGTGCCAGCAGTCCAATCCGGGGACAGGGTTCTGGTGGCTACACCTTC. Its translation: CASSPIRGQGSGGYTF.